The 3 T cell receptor beta chains below all came from one sample that was sequenced in a study of blood T cell repertoires in COVID-19 (dated by TCRdb to 2018 to 2021). Libraries were prepared through the immunoSEQ multiplex PCR assay. TCRdb stores this immuneACCESS table with in-frame sequences only. Part of the clones is absent; in the studies checked, under half of the shortfall reflects unresolved V genes, and no reason is known for the rest. This sample gives 95,000 to 150,000 clones in total; 70% to 90% of them show up just once. Around 4.1% of the sample comes from the top ten. Material: peripheral blood. These receptors were taken from a woman in her 50s with acute or convalescent COVID-19.

The chain couples TRBV27 to TRBJ1-1, with D possibly TRBD1 on 6 matching bases. The V gene lost 4 bases and the J gene lost 4 bases, with 13 bases spanning the gap. The germline V gene has CDR1 MNHEY and CDR2 SMNVEV (reference sequence). There are 14 residues in the CDR3. The CDR3 protein is CASSWDTSGTEAFF. CDR3 DNA sequence: TGTGCCAGCAGTTGGGACACAAGTGGCACTGAAGCTTTCTTT.

V and J are TRBV3-1 (or the pseudogene TRBV3-2) and TRBJ2-1; 9 bases fit TRBD2. The CDR3 covers 11 residues. In germline, CDR1 is LGHDT, CDR2 YNNKEL (reference sequence). Unmatched junction bases numbered 4, after V lost 8 bases and J lost 11 bases. The CDR3 protein is CASSSGIQQFF. The CDR3 DNA reads TGTGCCAGCTCTAGCGGGATCCAGCAGTTCTTC.

The chain has TRBV30 and TRBJ2-3; maybe TRBD1 (6 bases). CDR3 length: 14 amino acids. Germline CDR1 GTSNPN, CDR2 SVGIG (reference sequence). V lost 7 bases to trimming and J lost 3 bases, with 17 bases between them. The CDR3 sequence: CALGRAGVTDTQYF. CDR3 nucleotides: TGTGCCTTAGGACGGGCAGGGGTAACAGATACGCAGTATTTT.